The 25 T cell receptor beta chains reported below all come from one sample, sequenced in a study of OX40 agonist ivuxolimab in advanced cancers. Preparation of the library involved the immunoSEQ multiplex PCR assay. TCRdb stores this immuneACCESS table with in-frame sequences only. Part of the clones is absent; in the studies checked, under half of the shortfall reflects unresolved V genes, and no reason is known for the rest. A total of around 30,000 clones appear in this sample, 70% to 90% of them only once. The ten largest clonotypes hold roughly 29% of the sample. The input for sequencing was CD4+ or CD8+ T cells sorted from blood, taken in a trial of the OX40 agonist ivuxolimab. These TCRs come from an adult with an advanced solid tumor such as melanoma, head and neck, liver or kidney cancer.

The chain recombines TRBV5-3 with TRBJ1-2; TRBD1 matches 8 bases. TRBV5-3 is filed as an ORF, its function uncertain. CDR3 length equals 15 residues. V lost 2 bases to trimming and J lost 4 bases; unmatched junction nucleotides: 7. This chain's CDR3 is CARSLRTGYVYGYTF. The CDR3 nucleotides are TGTGCCAGAAGCTTAAGGACAGGGTATGTCTATGGCTACACCTTC.

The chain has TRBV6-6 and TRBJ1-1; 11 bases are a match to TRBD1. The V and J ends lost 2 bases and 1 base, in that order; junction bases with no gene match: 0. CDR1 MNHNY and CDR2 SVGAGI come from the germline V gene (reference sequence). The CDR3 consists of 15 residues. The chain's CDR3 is CASSYGTGGNTEAFF. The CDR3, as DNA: TGTGCCAGCAGTTACGGGACAGGGGGGAACACTGAAGCTTTCTTT.

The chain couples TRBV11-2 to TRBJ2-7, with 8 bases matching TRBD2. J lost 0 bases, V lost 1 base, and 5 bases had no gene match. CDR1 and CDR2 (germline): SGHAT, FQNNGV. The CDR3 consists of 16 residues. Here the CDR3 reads CASSLVRGGGSYEQYF. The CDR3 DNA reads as TGTGCCAGCAGCTTAGTACGGGGGGGAGGCTCCTACGAGCAGTACTTC. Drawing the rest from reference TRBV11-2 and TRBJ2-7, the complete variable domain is EAGVAQSPRYKIIEKRQSVAFWCNPISGHATLYWYQQILGQGPKLLIQFQNNGVVDDSQLPKDRFSAERLKGVDSTLKIQPAKLEDSAVYLCASSLVRGGGSYEQYFGPGTRLTVT.

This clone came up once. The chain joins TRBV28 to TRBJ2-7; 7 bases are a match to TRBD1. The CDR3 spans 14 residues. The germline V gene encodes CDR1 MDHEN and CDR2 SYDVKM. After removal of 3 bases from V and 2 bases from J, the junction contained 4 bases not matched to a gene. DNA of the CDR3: TGTGCCAGCAGTTTCCAGGGACAGCCCTACGAGCAGTACTTC. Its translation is CASSFQGQPYEQYF. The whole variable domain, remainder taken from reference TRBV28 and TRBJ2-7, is DVKVTQSSRYLVKRTGEKVFLECVQDMDHENMFWYRQDPGLGLRLIYFSYDVKMKEKGDIPEGYSVSREKKERFSLILESASTNQTSMYLCASSFQGQPYEQYFGPGTRLTVT.

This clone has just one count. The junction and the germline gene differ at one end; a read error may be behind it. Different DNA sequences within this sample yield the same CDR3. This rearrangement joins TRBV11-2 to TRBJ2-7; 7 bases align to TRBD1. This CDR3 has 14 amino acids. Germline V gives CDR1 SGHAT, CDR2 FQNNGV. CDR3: CASSFGTVTYEQYF. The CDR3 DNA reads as TGTGCCAGTAGCTTCGGGACAGTCACCTACGAGCAGTACTTC.

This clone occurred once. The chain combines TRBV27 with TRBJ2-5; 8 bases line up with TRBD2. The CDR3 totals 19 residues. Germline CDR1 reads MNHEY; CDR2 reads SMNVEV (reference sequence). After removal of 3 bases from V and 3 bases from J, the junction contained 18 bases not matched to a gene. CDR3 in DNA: TGTGCCAGCAGTTTTGCGGTACGACTAGCGTTTAAGGAAGAAGAGACCCAGTACTTC. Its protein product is CASSFAVRLAFKEEETQYF.

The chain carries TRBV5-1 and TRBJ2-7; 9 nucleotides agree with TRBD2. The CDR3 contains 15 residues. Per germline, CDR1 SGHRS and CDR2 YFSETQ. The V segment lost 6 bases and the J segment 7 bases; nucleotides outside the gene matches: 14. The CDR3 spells CASTPRGGRAEEQYF. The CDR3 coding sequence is TGCGCCAGCACGCCGCGGGGCGGGAGGGCCGAAGAGCAGTACTTC.

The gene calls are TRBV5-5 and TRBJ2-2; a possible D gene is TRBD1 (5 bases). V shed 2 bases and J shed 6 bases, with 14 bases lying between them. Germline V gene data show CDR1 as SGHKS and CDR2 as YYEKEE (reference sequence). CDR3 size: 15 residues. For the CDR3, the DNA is TGTGCCAGCAGCTTCAGGACAACAGGCTCCGGGGAGCTGTTTTTT. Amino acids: CASSFRTTGSGELFF. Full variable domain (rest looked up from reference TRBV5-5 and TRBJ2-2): DAGVTQSPTHLIKTRGQQVTLRCSPISGHKSVSWYQQVLGQGPQFIFQYYEKEERGRGNFPDRFSARQFPNYSSELNVNALLLGDSALYLCASSFRTTGSGELFFGEGSRLTVL.

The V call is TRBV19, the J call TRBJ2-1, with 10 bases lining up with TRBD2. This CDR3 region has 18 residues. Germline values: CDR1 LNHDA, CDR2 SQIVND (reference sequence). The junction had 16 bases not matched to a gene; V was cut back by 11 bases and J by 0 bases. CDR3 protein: CAGIKGTSALDSYNEQFF. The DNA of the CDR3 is TGTGCCGGGATTAAGGGGACTAGCGCACTTGACTCCTACAATGAGCAGTTCTTC.

CDR3 nucleotide sequence: TGCGCCAGCAGCCAAGGGGCGGGCGCGGGCGGGGAGCTGTTTTTT. Protein product: CASSQGAGAGGELFF. The V gene is TRBV4-1, the J gene TRBJ2-2, with D maybe TRBD2 (5 bases). This CDR3 is 15 amino acids long. The germline V gene encodes CDR1 MGHRA and CDR2 YSYEKL. V lost 1 base, J lost 7 bases, and 13 bases lay in between.

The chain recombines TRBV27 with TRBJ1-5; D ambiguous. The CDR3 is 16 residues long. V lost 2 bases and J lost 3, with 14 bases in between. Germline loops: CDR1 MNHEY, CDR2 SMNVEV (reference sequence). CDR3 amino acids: CASSLTAPRYNQPQHF. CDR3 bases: TGTGCCAGCAGTTTAACTGCTCCCCGGTACAATCAGCCCCAGCATTTT.

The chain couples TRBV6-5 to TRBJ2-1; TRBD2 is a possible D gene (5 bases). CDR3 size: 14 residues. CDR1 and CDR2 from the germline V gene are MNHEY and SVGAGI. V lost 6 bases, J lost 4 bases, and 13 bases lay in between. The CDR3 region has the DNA TGTGCCAGCAGAGGACTCCTCGGATACAATGAGCAGTTCTTC. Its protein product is CASRGLLGYNEQFF.

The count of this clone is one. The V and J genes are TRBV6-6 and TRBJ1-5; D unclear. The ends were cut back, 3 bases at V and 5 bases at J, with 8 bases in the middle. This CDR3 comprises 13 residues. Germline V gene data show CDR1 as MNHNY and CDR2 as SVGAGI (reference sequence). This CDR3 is CASSYGVDQPQHF. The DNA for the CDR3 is TGTGCCAGCAGTTATGGGGTGGATCAGCCCCAGCATTTT.

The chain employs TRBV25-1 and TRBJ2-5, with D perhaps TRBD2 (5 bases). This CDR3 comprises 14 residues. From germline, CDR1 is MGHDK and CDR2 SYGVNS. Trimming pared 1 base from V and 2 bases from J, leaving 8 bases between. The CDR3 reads CASSELTGQETQYF. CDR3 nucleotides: TGTGCCAGCAGTGAATTGACGGGACAAGAGACCCAGTACTTC.

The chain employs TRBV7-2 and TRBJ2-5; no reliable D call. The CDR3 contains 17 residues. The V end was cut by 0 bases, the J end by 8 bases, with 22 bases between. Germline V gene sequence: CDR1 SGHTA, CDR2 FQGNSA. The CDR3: CASSLAPPGPESDTQYF. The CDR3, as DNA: TGTGCCAGCAGCTTAGCCCCGCCGGGCCCGGAGTCAGACACCCAGTACTTC.

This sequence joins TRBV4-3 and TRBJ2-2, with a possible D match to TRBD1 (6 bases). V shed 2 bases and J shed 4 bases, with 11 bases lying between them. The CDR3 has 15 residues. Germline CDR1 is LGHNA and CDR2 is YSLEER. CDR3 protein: CASSQKGVGTGELFF. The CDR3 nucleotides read TGCGCCAGCAGCCAAAAGGGGGTGGGCACCGGGGAGCTGTTTTTT.

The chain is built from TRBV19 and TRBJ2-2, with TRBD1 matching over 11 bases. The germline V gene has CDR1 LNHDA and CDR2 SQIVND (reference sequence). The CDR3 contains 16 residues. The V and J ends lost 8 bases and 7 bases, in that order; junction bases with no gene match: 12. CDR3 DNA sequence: TGTGCCAGTTCCATCTGGACAGGGGGCCTCGGCGGGGAGCTGTTTTTT. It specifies CASSIWTGGLGGELFF.

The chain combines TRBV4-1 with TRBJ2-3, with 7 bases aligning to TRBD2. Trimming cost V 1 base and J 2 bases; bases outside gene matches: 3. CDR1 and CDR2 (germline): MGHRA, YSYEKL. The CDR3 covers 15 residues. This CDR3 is CASSQGLADTDTQYF. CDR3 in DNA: TGCGCCAGCAGCCAAGGGCTAGCGGACACAGATACGCAGTATTTT.

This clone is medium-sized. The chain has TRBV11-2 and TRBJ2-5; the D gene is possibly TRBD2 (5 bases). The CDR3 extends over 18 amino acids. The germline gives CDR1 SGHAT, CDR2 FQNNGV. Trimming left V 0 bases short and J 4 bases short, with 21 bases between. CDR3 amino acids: CASSLDHYSPEERETQYF. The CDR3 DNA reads TGTGCCAGCAGCTTAGATCATTACAGCCCGGAGGAGAGAGAGACCCAGTACTTC.

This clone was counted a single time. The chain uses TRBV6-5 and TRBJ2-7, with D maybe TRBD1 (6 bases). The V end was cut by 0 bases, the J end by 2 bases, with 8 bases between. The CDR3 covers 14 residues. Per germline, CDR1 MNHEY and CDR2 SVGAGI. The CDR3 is CASSYSTGAYEQYF. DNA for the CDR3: TGTGCCAGCAGTTACTCGACAGGAGCCTACGAGCAGTACTTC.

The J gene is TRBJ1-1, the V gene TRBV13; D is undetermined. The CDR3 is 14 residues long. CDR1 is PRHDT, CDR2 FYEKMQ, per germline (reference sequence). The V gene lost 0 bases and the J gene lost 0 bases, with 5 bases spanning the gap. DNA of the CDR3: TGTGCCAGCAGCTTAGGGCGGCTGAACACTGAAGCTTTCTTT. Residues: CASSLGRLNTEAFF.

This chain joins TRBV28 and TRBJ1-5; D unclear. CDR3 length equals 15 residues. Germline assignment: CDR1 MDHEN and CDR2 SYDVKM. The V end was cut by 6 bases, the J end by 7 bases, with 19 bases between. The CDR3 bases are TGTGCCAGCAGCGAAGGTGGGTCGTCGAGACAGCCCCAGCATTTT. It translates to CASSEGGSSRQPQHF.

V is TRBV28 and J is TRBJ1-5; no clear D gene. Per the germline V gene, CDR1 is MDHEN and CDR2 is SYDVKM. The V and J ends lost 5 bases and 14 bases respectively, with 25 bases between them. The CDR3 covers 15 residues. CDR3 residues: CASSTTRYVGLPEHF. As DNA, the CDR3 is TGTGCCAGCAGTACGACCAGATATGTGGGTCTCCCTGAGCATTTT.

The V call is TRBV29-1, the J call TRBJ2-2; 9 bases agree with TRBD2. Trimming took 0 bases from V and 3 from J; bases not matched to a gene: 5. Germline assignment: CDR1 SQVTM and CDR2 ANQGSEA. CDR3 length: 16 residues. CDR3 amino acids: CSVEDHSGGYTGELFF. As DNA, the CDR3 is TGCAGCGTTGAAGATCACAGCGGGGGGTACACCGGGGAGCTGTTTTTT.

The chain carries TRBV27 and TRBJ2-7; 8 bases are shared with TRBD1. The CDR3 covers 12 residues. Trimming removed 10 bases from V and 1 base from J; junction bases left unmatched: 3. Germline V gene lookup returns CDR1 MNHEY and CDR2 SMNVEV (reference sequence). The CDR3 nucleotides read TGTGCCACCGGGACAGGATCCTACGAGCAGTACTTC. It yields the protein CATGTGSYEQYF.